The next 23 T cell receptor beta chains were all read from a single sample in a study of blood T cell repertoires in COVID-19. Sequencing was performed with immunoSEQ multiplex PCR; in TCRdb, only in-frame clones are kept and a portion is missing. The table has over 120,000 clones, 80% to 90% seen once. Sequenced material: peripheral blood. The receptors here all came from a woman aged 50 to 60 with acute or convalescent COVID-19.

This clone was found a few times. This sequence joins TRBV27 and TRBJ2-2, with a tentative D call TRBD2 (6 bases). The CDR3 is 17 residues long. Trimming pared 2 bases from V and 1 base from J, leaving 14 bases between. Germline loops: CDR1 MNHEY, CDR2 SMNVEV (reference sequence). Here the CDR3 DNA reads TGTGCCAGCAGTTTACGATCTAGCGTCATGAACACCGGGGAGCTGTTTTTT. It is translated as CASSLRSSVMNTGELFF.

This sequence joins TRBV9 and TRBJ2-3; 11 positions agree with TRBD2. With V trimmed by 1 base and J by 4 bases, 5 bases remained unmatched. The CDR3 is 16 residues long. Germline CDR1 and CDR2: SGDLS and YYNGEE. The DNA of the CDR3 is TGTGCCAGCAGCGTAACTAGCGGGGGCCCCGCAGATACGCAGTATTTT. This sequence encodes CASSVTSGGPADTQYF.

This chain links TRBV5-1 with TRBJ2-3; the match to TRBD1 covers 11 bases. Germline V CDR1 and CDR2: SGHRS, YFSETQ. The CDR3 covers 17 residues. V gave up 0 bases and J gave up 7 bases; unmatched junction bases: 10. The CDR3 spells CASSLASRGQGGYTQYF. The CDR3, as DNA: TGCGCCAGCAGCTTGGCCTCTCGGGGACAGGGGGGATATACGCAGTATTTT.

This clone was observed a few times. V and J are TRBV9 and TRBJ2-7; D possibly corresponds to TRBD2 (6 bases). The germline CDR1 and CDR2 sequences are SGDLS and YYNGEE. The CDR3 consists of 15 residues. V was trimmed by 0 bases and J by 5 bases, leaving 15 bases between them. The DNA for the CDR3 is TGTGCCAGCAGCGTAGGCTTGGGACTCCGCCACGAGCAGTACTTC. Translation: CASSVGLGLRHEQYF.

A few counts support this clone. This chain uses TRBV7-3 with TRBJ2-7, with 13 bases aligning to TRBD2. Per the germline V gene, CDR1 is SGHTA and CDR2 is FQGTGA. V shed 6 bases, J shed 3 bases, and the junction held 2 bases outside the gene matches. The CDR3 covers 14 residues. CDR3 bases: TGTGCCAGCAGGCGGACTAGCGGGAGCTACGAGCAGTACTTC. Amino acid sequence: CASRRTSGSYEQYF.

The chain employs TRBV5-4 and TRBJ1-6; 7 nucleotides agree with TRBD1. The CDR3 contains 14 residues. The germline V gene encodes CDR1 SGHNT and CDR2 YYREEE (reference sequence). V was clipped by 0 bases and J by 7 bases; unmatched bases: 1. CDR3 loop: CASSLVQGNSPLHF. DNA of the CDR3: TGTGCCAGCAGCTTGGTACAGGGGAATTCACCCCTCCACTTT. Looking up the rest from reference TRBV5-4 and TRBJ1-6 gives the full variable domain: ETGVTQSPTHLIKTRGQQVTLRCSSQSGHNTVSWYQQALGQGPQFIFQYYREEENGRGNFPPRFSGLQFPNYSSELNVNALELDDSALYLCASSLVQGNSPLHFGNGTRLTVT.

The chain has TRBV28 and TRBJ1-1; no reliable D call. This CDR3 has 15 amino acids. In germline, CDR1 is MDHEN, CDR2 SYDVKM. V dropped 3 bases and J dropped 2 bases, with 13 bases sitting between them. In DNA, the CDR3 is TGTGCCAGCAGTTTCTCAGACGCGGGTAACACTGAAGCTTTCTTT. Translating gives CASSFSDAGNTEAFF. Supplemented by reference TRBV28 and TRBJ1-1, the full variable domain reads DVKVTQSSRYLVKRTGEKVFLECVQDMDHENMFWYRQDPGLGLRLIYFSYDVKMKEKGDIPEGYSVSREKKERFSLILESASTNQTSMYLCASSFSDAGNTEAFFGQGTRLTVV.

The chain has TRBV30 and TRBJ2-5; D unresolved. V was pared by 2 bases and J by 0 bases, with 10 bases between. The germline V gene has CDR1 GTSNPN and CDR2 SVGIG (reference sequence). CDR3 length: 14 amino acids. This chain's CDR3 is CAWSLDRNQETQYF. The CDR3 nucleotides are TGTGCCTGGAGTCTAGACCGAAACCAAGAGACCCAGTACTTC.

The chain combines TRBV24-1 with TRBJ2-1, with D possibly TRBD2 on 6 matching bases. The V gene's germline CDR1 is KGHDR and CDR2 SFDVKD. The CDR3 spans 15 residues. V gave up 6 bases and J gave up 2 bases, with 13 bases separating them. CDR3 nucleotide sequence: TGTGCCACCAGTCATAGCGGACCCACCTACAATGAGCAGTTCTTC. Translation: CATSHSGPTYNEQFF.

The chain recombines TRBV7-3 with TRBJ2-6; a weak D match, TRBD2 (6 bases). V was trimmed by 5 bases and J by 4 bases, leaving 12 bases between them. Germline V gives CDR1 SGHTA, CDR2 FQGTGA. The length of the CDR3 is 15 residues. CDR3 sequence: CASSPEGAGANVLTF. The DNA of the CDR3 is TGTGCCAGCAGCCCGGAGGGAGCGGGGGCCAACGTCCTGACTTTC.

This clone has more than one count but fewer than ten. The chain couples TRBV29-1 to TRBJ2-7; TRBD1 matches 9 bases. The CDR3 is 12 amino acids. Germline trimming cut 7 bases from V and 6 bases from J; bases unmatched to any gene: 7. Germline V CDR1 and CDR2: SQVTM, ANQGSEA. CDR3 in amino acids: CSAGQGSVEQYF. The CDR3 bases are TGCAGCGCCGGACAGGGGTCGGTCGAGCAGTACTTC.

V usage is TRBV7-9 and J usage is TRBJ1-2; D is unclear. The CDR3 has 16 amino acids. Trimming shortened V by 0 bases and J by 3 bases, and 14 bases separated the two germline ends. Germline CDR1 is SEHNR and CDR2 is FQNEAQ (reference sequence). The CDR3 protein is CASSLAGLRLDYGYTF. The DNA for the CDR3 is TGTGCCAGCAGCTTAGCGGGGTTGCGACTAGACTATGGCTACACCTTC.

This chain uses TRBV4-1 with TRBJ2-2, with a weak D call TRBD1 (5 bases). Germline V lookup: CDR1 MGHRA, CDR2 YSYEKL. The V gene lost 2 bases and the J gene lost 5 bases, with 9 bases spanning the gap. The CDR3 is made up of 14 amino acids. DNA of the CDR3: TGCGCCAGCAGCCAAAGGACAATTACCGGGGAGCTGTTTTTT. Translation gives CASSQRTITGELFF.

This clone was detected once. The J gene is TRBJ2-4, the V gene TRBV30, with TRBD1 identical over 9 bases. Per germline, CDR1 GTSNPN and CDR2 SVGIG (reference sequence). After removal of 0 bases from V and 10 bases from J, the junction contained 10 bases not matched to a gene. This CDR3 region has 15 residues. This CDR3 reads CAWSVGGQGFPIQYF. The DNA for the CDR3 is TGTGCCTGGAGTGTCGGGGGACAGGGCTTTCCAATTCAGTACTTC.

This clone was seen many times. The chain carries TRBV6-2 or TRBV6-3 and TRBJ2-7; tentative D call: TRBD2 (6 bases). The ends were cut back, 3 bases at V and 2 bases at J, with 11 bases in the middle. This CDR3 spans 14 amino acids. Looked up from germline, CDR1 is MNHEY and CDR2 is SVGEGT. The chain's CDR3 is CASSYSSDAYEQYF. The CDR3 DNA sequence: TGTGCCAGCAGTTATTCTAGCGATGCCTACGAGCAGTACTTC.

This chain joins TRBV2 and TRBJ2-2, with a tentative D call TRBD1 (6 bases). V gave up 6 bases and J gave up 1 base, with 12 bases separating them. Germline values: CDR1 SNHLY, CDR2 FYNNEI. The CDR3 runs to 15 residues. The CDR3 DNA reads TGTGCCAGCAGGAGCGGACAGTTGAACACCGGGGAGCTGTTTTTT. Protein sequence: CASRSGQLNTGELFF. Variable domain in full (rest from reference TRBV2 and TRBJ2-2): EPEVTQTPSHQVTQMGQEVILRCVPISNHLYFYWYRQILGQKVEFLVSFYNNEISEKSEIFDDQFSVERPDGSNFTLKIRSTKLEDSAMYFCASRSGQLNTGELFFGEGSRLTVL.

This chain uses TRBV7-3 with TRBJ2-7, with no clear D. The germline gives CDR1 SGHTA, CDR2 FQGTGA. The V end was cut by 5 bases, the J end by 7 bases, with 12 bases between. The CDR3 extends over 12 amino acids. In nucleotides, the CDR3 is TGTGCCAGCAGCCCAAGGCGCGGAGAGCAGTACTTC. Its protein is CASSPRRGEQYF.

The chain couples TRBV4-2 to TRBJ2-1, with 7 nucleotides matching TRBD2. V shed 0 bases, J shed 13 bases, and the junction held 9 bases outside the gene matches. Germline CDR1 LGHNA, CDR2 YNFKEQ. The CDR3 length is 14 residues. In DNA, the CDR3 is TGTGCCAGCAGCCAAGATGGGAGGGAAGGGCCCCAGTTCTTC. Protein product: CASSQDGREGPQFF.

The rearrangement uses TRBV5-1 and TRBJ2-1, with 10 bases identical to TRBD2. This CDR3 has 16 amino acids. With V trimmed by 5 bases and J by 5 bases, 10 bases remained unmatched. CDR1 is SGHRS and CDR2 is YFSETQ in the germline V gene. The CDR3 nucleotides read TGCGCCAGCAGTCCTAGCGGGGGTACTTCAAACAATGAGCAGTTCTTC. This sequence encodes CASSPSGGTSNNEQFF.

The chain joins TRBV12-3 or TRBV12-4 to TRBJ1-5; TRBD1 might be the D (5 bases). The length of the CDR3 is 13 residues. V gave up 7 bases and J gave up 7 bases, with 14 bases separating them. CDR3 DNA: TGTGCCAGCACCCTCGGGACTAGACAGCCCCAGCATTTT. Translating it yields CASTLGTRQPQHF.

The chain links TRBV27 to TRBJ2-7, with 10 nucleotides matching TRBD2. This CDR3 has 15 residues. The V gene end was trimmed by 5 bases and the J gene end by 5 bases; junction bases not matched to a gene: 9. CDR1 MNHEY and CDR2 SMNVEV come from the germline V gene (reference sequence). This CDR3 reads CASSHGTSEGHEQYF. Here the CDR3 DNA reads TGTGCCAGCAGTCATGGGACTAGCGAAGGTCACGAGCAGTACTTC.

This clone was recorded once. V gene TRBV6-5 combines with J gene TRBJ1-5; D possibly corresponds to TRBD1 (5 bases). V lost 0 bases to trimming and J lost 5 bases, with 14 bases between them. Germline-derived CDR1 and CDR2 are MNHEY and SVGAGI. The CDR3 is 16 residues long. The CDR3, as DNA: TGTGCCAGCAGTTACTCGGCAGGGCATAGAGATCAGCCCCAGCATTTT. It is translated as CASSYSAGHRDQPQHF.

The chain uses TRBV18 and TRBJ2-1, with 10 bases aligning to TRBD2. The CDR3 has 16 residues. Germline V lookup: CDR1 KGHSH, CDR2 LQKENI. Unmatched junction bases numbered 4, after V lost 3 bases and J lost 2 bases. The CDR3 DNA is TGTGCCAGCTCACCGATTAGCGGGAGGCCCTACAATGAGCAGTTCTTC. Its protein product is CASSPISGRPYNEQFF.